This T cell receptor beta chain was recovered during a study of type 1 regulatory T cells. In the study overall: T-allo10 is an in vitro-generated, Tr1-enriched CD4 T cell product specific for alloantigen. Study observations and caveats: Compared with non-Tr1 cells, Tr1 cells showed a narrower TCR repertoire.

The length of the CDR3 is 15 residues. Trimming at V came to 5 bases and at J to 8 bases, leaving 10 bases not matched to a gene. Per the germline V gene, CDR1 is SGHTA and CDR2 is FQGNSA. TCRdb reprocessed the reads with MiXCR, giving one entry per CDR3 protein. The table records about 69,000 distinct CDR3 sequences, more than 20% of them present only once. A remark on this clonotype: Its specificity is unknown.

The chain has TRBV7-2 and TRBJ2-2, with 8 nucleotides matching TRBD2. The clonotype originates from a human donor in good health. Sequencing was carried out using cultured type 1 regulatory T (Tr1) cells, either the whole culture or a sorted fraction (not recorded which). CDR3: CASSPVNSGTGELFF. CDR3 in DNA: TGTGCCAGCAGCCCCGTAAATAGCGGGACTGGGGAGCTGTTTTTT.